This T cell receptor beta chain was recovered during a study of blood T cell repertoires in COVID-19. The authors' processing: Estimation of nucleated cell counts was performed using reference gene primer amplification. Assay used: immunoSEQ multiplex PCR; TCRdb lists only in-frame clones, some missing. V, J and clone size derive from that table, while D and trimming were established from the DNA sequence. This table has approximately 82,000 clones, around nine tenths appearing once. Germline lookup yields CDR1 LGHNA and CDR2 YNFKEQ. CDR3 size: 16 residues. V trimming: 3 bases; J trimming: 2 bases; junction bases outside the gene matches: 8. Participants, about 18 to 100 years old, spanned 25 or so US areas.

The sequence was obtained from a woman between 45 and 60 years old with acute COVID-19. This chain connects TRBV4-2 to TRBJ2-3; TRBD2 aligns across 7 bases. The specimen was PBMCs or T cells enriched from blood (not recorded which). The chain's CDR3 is CASSQQRDLITDTQYF. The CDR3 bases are TGTGCCAGCAGCCAGCAGCGGGATCTTATCACAGATACGCAGTATTTT.